This T cell receptor (beta chain) derives from a study of blood T cell repertoires in COVID-19. Background on the study: The United States, Italy and Spain supplied acute and convalescent COVID-19 samples. Sources were T cells, B-cell-depleted T cells, or PBMCs; the material itself was cDNA or gDNA.

Seattle cases were enrolled at active infection and followed longitudinally. Authors' methods: Estimates of nucleated cell counts were drawn from the amplification of reference gene primers. Some clones are missing from TCRdb's copy, which holds only in-frame ones; the method was immunoSEQ multiplex PCR. V and J calls and clone size follow that table, whereas D and trimming were derived from the DNA. In the table there are 250,000 or so clones, around 87% of which are singletons. The germline V gene encodes CDR1 SGDLS and CDR2 YYNGEE. The V and J ends lost 0 bases and 4 bases, in that order; junction bases with no gene match: 4. The CDR3 totals 15 residues.

This chain uses TRBV9 with TRBJ2-3; 8 nucleotides agree with TRBD1. Sequenced: peripheral blood. The receptor's source is a woman aged 60-75 years with COVID-19, enrolled during active disease. The CDR3 sequence is CASSVVQGAADTQYF. CDR3 sequence (DNA): TGTGCCAGCAGCGTAGTCCAGGGGGCGGCAGATACGCAGTATTTT.